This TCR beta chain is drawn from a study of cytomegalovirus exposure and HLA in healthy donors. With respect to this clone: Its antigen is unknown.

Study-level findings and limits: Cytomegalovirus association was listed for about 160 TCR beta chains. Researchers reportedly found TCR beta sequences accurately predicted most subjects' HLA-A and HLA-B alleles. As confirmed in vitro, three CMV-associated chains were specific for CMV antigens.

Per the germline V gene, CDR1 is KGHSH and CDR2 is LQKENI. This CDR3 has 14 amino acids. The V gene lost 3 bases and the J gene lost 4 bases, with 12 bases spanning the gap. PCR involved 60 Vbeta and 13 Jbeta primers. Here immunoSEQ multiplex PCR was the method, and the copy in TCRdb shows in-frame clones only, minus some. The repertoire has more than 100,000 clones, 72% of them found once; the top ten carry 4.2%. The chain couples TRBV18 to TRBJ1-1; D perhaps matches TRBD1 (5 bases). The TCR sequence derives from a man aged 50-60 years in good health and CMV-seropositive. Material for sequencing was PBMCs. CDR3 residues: CASSPQGKGTEAFF. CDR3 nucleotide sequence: TGTGCCAGCTCACCCCAGGGAAAAGGCACTGAAGCTTTCTTT.